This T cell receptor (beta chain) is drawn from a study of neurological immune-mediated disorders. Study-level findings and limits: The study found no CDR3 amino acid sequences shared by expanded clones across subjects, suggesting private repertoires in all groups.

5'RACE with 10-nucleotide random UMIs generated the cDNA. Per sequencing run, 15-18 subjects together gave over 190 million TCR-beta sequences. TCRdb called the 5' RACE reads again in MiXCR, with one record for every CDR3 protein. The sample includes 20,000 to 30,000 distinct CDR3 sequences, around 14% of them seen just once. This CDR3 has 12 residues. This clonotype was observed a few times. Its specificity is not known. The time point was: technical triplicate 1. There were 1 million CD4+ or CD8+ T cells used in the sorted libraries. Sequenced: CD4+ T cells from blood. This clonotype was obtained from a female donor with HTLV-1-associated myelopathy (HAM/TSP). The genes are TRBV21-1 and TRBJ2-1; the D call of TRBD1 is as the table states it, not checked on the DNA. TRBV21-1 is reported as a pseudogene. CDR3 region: CASSIRDPEQFF. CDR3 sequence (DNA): TGTGCCAGCAGCATCCGGGACCCTGAGCAGTTCTTC.